Following are 31 T cell receptor beta chains from one sample sequenced in a study of shared clonotypes between healthy human individuals. Profiled with immunoSEQ multiplex PCR; TCRdb holds only in-frame clones, not every one. The sample consists of under 200,000 clones, around 93% of them appearing once. Material: naive CD4+ T cells sorted from blood. Subset of the sample: CD45RA+ positively selected. Receptors were obtained from a woman in her thirties in good health.

The chain couples TRBV5-6 to TRBJ2-7; 10 nucleotides line up with TRBD1. The CDR3 totals 14 residues. CDR1 SGHDT and CDR2 YYEEEE come from the germline V gene. Trimming removed 4 bases from V and 3 bases from J; junction bases left unmatched: 4. For the CDR3, the DNA is TGTGCCAGCAGCATCGGACAGGGGGTCTACGAGCAGTACTTC. It specifies CASSIGQGVYEQYF. The whole variable domain, remainder taken from reference TRBV5-6 and TRBJ2-7, is DAGVTQSPTHLIKTRGQQVTLRCSPKSGHDTVSWYQQALGQGPQFIFQYYEEEERQRGNFPDRFSGHQFPNYSSELNVNALLLGDSALYLCASSIGQGVYEQYFGPGTRLTVT.

This clone was observed once. The V call is TRBV29-1, the J call TRBJ1-1; D call uncertain. Trimming pared 3 bases from V and 1 base from J, leaving 9 bases between. Germline-derived CDR1 and CDR2 are SQVTM and ANQGSEA. This CDR3 comprises 13 residues. The CDR3 protein is CSVDRAGNTEAFF. The CDR3 region has the DNA TGCAGCGTTGATCGGGCGGGGAACACTGAAGCTTTCTTT.

The count of this clone is one. The rearrangement links TRBV11-3 to TRBJ2-7; no reliable D call. Trimming removed 7 bases from V and 4 bases from J, with 20 bases in between. There are 15 residues in the CDR3. Per germline, CDR1 SGHNT and CDR2 YENEEA. The CDR3 is CASTSSAGVIYEQYF. In nucleotides, the CDR3 is TGTGCCAGCACCTCCAGCGCAGGTGTGATATACGAGCAGTACTTC.

The chain links TRBV18 to TRBJ2-5, with 15 nucleotides matching TRBD2. The J call is doubtful: the DNA matches TRBJ2-7 better. The CDR3 contains 14 residues. CDR1 KGHSH and CDR2 LQKENI come from the germline V gene. Here the CDR3 DNA reads TGTGCCAGCTCACCGGGACTAGCGGGAGGCGAGCAGTACTTC. Translation: CASSPGLAGGEQYF.

The chain uses TRBV18 and TRBJ1-6; D is perhaps TRBD1 (5 bases). Germline CDR1 is KGHSH and CDR2 is LQKENI. The CDR3 extends over 15 amino acids. V shed 2 bases and J shed 7 bases, with 12 bases lying between them. CDR3: CASSPETVMNSPLHF. The CDR3 bases are TGTGCCAGCTCACCAGAGACAGTAATGAATTCACCCCTCCACTTT.

The chain joins TRBV29-1 to TRBJ2-5; D may be TRBD2 (6 bases). CDR3 length equals 13 residues. Germline CDR1 reads SQVTM; CDR2 reads ANQGSEA. The V end was cut by 5 bases, the J end by 5 bases, with 15 bases between. The CDR3 protein is CSVTSSEGETQYF. DNA of the CDR3: TGCAGCGTTACTTCTAGCGAGGGGGAGACCCAGTACTTC.

This clone has a single count. This chain connects TRBV5-6 to TRBJ2-5; the D gene is possibly TRBD1 (6 bases). With the DNA end fitting TRBJ2-7 better, the J assignment may be wrong. The germline V gene encodes CDR1 SGHDT and CDR2 YYEEEE. The CDR3 has 14 residues. CDR3 sequence (DNA): TGTGCCAGCAGTATCTGGACAGTCTCCTACGAGCAGTACTTC. The encoded protein is CASSIWTVSYEQYF.

The chain is built from TRBV19 and TRBJ2-7; D is undetermined. The V gene lost 5 bases and the J gene lost 0 bases, with 8 bases spanning the gap. Germline V gene data show CDR1 as LNHDA and CDR2 as SQIVND (reference sequence). The CDR3 length is 13 residues. The CDR3 DNA sequence: TGTGCCAGTAGTCTATTACCCTCCTACGAGCAGTACTTC. This codes for CASSLLPSYEQYF.

As for this clone: At one of its ends the junction is not consistent with the germline gene, which may arise from a read error. CDR3 sequence reads: CATSESYEQYF. CDR3 sequence (DNA): TGCGCGACTAGCGAGTCCTACGAGCAGTACTTC. V usage is TRBV19 and J usage is TRBJ2-7; 8 bases align to TRBD2. CDR3 length: 11 amino acids. The germline gives CDR1 LNHDA, CDR2 SQIVND (reference sequence).

The chain has TRBV5-4 and TRBJ2-3, with 8 bases lining up with TRBD2. The V gene end was trimmed by 3 bases and the J gene end by 6 bases; junction bases not matched to a gene: 9. CDR1 and CDR2 from the germline V gene are SGHNT and YYREEE (reference sequence). This CDR3 is 15 amino acids long. This CDR3 is CASSSALAARDTQYF. The CDR3 nucleotides are TGTGCCAGCAGCTCCGCACTAGCGGCTCGGGATACGCAGTATTTT.

The chain combines TRBV6-5 with TRBJ2-5; D is perhaps TRBD2 (5 bases). The end of the DNA is better explained by TRBJ2-7, so the J call may be wrong. Per the germline V gene, CDR1 is MNHEY and CDR2 is SVGAGI. This CDR3 comprises 16 residues. Here the CDR3 reads CASSYSRAGIPYEQYF. CDR3 sequence (DNA): TGTGCCAGCAGTTACTCGAGGGCAGGTATCCCCTACGAGCAGTACTTC.

This chain connects TRBV7-2 to TRBJ1-3; 11 nucleotides match TRBD1. The ends lost 5 bases at V and 1 base at J; junction bases unmatched: 10. The CDR3 spans 18 residues. CDR1 SGHTA and CDR2 FQGNSA come from the germline V gene. The CDR3 nucleotides read TGTGCCAGCAGCACAGGACAGGGGGCGTTGTTATCTGGAAACACCATATATTTT. Its protein is CASSTGQGALLSGNTIYF.

The V call is TRBV4-1, the J call TRBJ2-3; D uncertain. The V end lost 2 bases, the J end lost 2 bases, and 11 bases lay between the germline ends. The germline V gene encodes CDR1 MGHRA and CDR2 YSYEKL. CDR3 size: 15 residues. The CDR3 DNA follows: TGCGCCAGCAGCCAAAACACACTCACCACAGATACGCAGTATTTT. It specifies CASSQNTLTTDTQYF.

This chain links TRBV18 with TRBJ1-1; possible D gene TRBD1, 5 bases. V lost 2 bases and J 4 bases, leaving 8 bases between the germline ends. This CDR3 is 13 amino acids long. Looked up from germline, CDR1 is KGHSH and CDR2 is LQKENI. CDR3 nucleotide sequence: TGTGCCAGCTCACCAGGGGACGGCACTGAAGCTTTCTTT. Amino acid sequence: CASSPGDGTEAFF.

This CDR3 is CASSVRLTNEKLFF. CDR3 sequence (DNA): TGTGCCAGCAGTGTCCGTCTGACAAATGAAAAACTGTTTTTT. V and J are TRBV2 and TRBJ1-4; D gene unclear. Trimming stripped 4 bases from V and 5 bases from J, with 11 bases between. Per germline, CDR1 SNHLY and CDR2 FYNNEI. The CDR3 totals 14 residues.

The chain couples TRBV19 to TRBJ2-1; perhaps TRBD1 as D (6 bases). Germline CDR1 and CDR2: LNHDA and SQIVND (reference sequence). This CDR3 is built from 15 residues. The ends were cut back, 2 bases at V and 7 bases at J, with 15 bases in the middle. The CDR3 here is CASSITQGTRNEQFF. The CDR3 nucleotides read TGTGCCAGTAGTATAACCCAGGGGACCCGTAATGAGCAGTTCTTC.

This rearrangement joins TRBV10-3 to TRBJ1-4, with D uncertain. The V gene lost 2 bases and the J gene lost 8 bases, with 3 bases spanning the gap. The V gene's germline CDR1 is ENHRY and CDR2 SYGVKD. This CDR3 is built from 11 residues. The CDR3 DNA is TGTGCCATCAGTGAGGGGGAAAAACTGTTTTTT. Its translation: CAISEGEKLFF.

The rearrangement links TRBV6-1 to TRBJ1-5, with 11 bases identical to TRBD1. Trimming cost V 6 bases and J 3 bases; bases outside gene matches: 4. The CDR3 totals 15 residues. Germline CDR1 MNHNS, CDR2 SASEGT. CDR3 sequence reads: CASRGQGAINQPQHF. CDR3 nucleotide sequence: TGTGCCAGCAGAGGACAGGGGGCCATCAATCAGCCCCAGCATTTT.

V and J are TRBV10-1 and TRBJ2-1, with D tentatively TRBD2 (6 bases). The CDR3 loop spans 15 amino acids. From germline, CDR1 is WNHNN and CDR2 SYGVQD (reference sequence). Trimming pared 5 bases from V and 9 bases from J, leaving 20 bases between. CDR3 amino acids: CASSSRDGPRREQFF. The DNA for the CDR3 is TGCGCCAGCAGTTCGCGGGATGGGCCCCGACGTGAGCAGTTCTTC.

The chain carries TRBV6-6 and TRBJ1-5; 7 bases fit TRBD1. This CDR3 has 14 amino acids. The J segment lost 3 bases and the V segment lost 6 bases, leaving 5 bases of the junction unmatched. The germline CDR1 and CDR2 sequences are MNHNY and SVGAGI (reference sequence). The CDR3 sequence: CASRRQGVNQPQHF. DNA for the CDR3: TGTGCCAGCAGAAGACAGGGCGTCAATCAGCCCCAGCATTTT.

V is TRBV4-2 and J is TRBJ2-7; TRBD2 is a possible D gene (6 bases). Germline V gene data show CDR1 as LGHNA and CDR2 as YNFKEQ. V was pared by 0 bases and J by 6 bases, with 18 bases between. The CDR3 extends over 16 amino acids. The CDR3 DNA reads as TGTGCCAGCAGCCAAGATCTGGGGGGTGGAAGGCGCGAGCAGTACTTC. This encodes CASSQDLGGGRREQYF.

The CDR3 loop reads CASSPVGASGTDTQYF. CDR3 coding DNA: TGTGCCAGCAGCCCCGTGGGGGCCTCGGGCACAGATACGCAGTATTTT. The rearrangement uses TRBV5-4 and TRBJ2-3; D might be TRBD1 (6 bases). Germline values: CDR1 SGHNT, CDR2 YYREEE (reference sequence). This CDR3 spans 16 amino acids. The V end was cut by 4 bases, the J end by 1 base, with 16 bases between.

This chain links TRBV6-1 with TRBJ2-7, with unresolved D. This CDR3 has 15 residues. Germline V CDR1 and CDR2: MNHNS, SASEGT. With 1 base removed from V and 0 bases from J, the gap between germline ends came to 10 bases. The CDR3 loop reads CASSEGAGTSYEQYF. The CDR3 DNA reads TGTGCCAGCAGTGAAGGGGCAGGAACCTCCTACGAGCAGTACTTC.

CDR3 region: CASSLDPGTSFEQYF. The CDR3 nucleotides are TGTGCCAGCAGCTTAGATCCGGGGACGAGCTTCGAGCAGTACTTC. V usage is TRBV11-2 and J usage is TRBJ2-7; D tentatively reads TRBD1 or TRBD2 (5 bases each). In germline, CDR1 is SGHAT, CDR2 FQNNGV. V was pared by 0 bases and J by 6 bases, with 15 bases between. The CDR3 consists of 15 residues.

The V and J genes are TRBV27 and TRBJ1-3; TRBD1 matches at 9 bases. V trimming: 3 bases; J trimming: 0 bases; junction bases outside the gene matches: 12. The CDR3 sequence is 19 residues long. CDR1 and CDR2 from the germline V gene are MNHEY and SMNVEV (reference sequence). The CDR3 nucleotides are TGTGCCAGCAGTTTTATAGACGGGACAGGGCGAGACTCTGGAAACACCATATATTTT. The encoded protein is CASSFIDGTGRDSGNTIYF.

The rearrangement joins TRBV15 to TRBJ2-2; 7 nucleotides align to TRBD1. Germline assignment: CDR1 LNHNV and CDR2 YYDKDF (reference sequence). V lost 9 bases, J lost 5 bases, and 9 bases stayed unmatched. The CDR3 totals 14 residues. The CDR3 DNA reads TGTGCCACTAAAACAGGGGTTCCTACCGGGGAGCTGTTTTTT. Its translation is CATKTGVPTGELFF.

This clone was recorded only once. V gene TRBV7-7 combines with J gene TRBJ2-3, with D tentatively TRBD1 or TRBD2 (6 bases each). The CDR3 is made up of 15 amino acids. The germline V gene encodes CDR1 SSHAT and CDR2 FNYEAQ (reference sequence). V lost 6 bases and J lost 6, with 19 bases in between. The CDR3 bases are TGTGCCAGCAGAAGGGTGGAGGGGGAGGTGGATACGCAGTATTTT. As protein: CASRRVEGEVDTQYF.

The chain's CDR3 is CASSPPSGQESYGYTF. CDR3 DNA sequence: TGTGCCAGCTCACCACCGTCCGGACAGGAGTCCTATGGCTACACCTTC. The rearrangement joins TRBV18 to TRBJ1-2; 7 nucleotides match TRBD1. The V gene end was trimmed by 0 bases and the J gene end by 4 bases; junction bases not matched to a gene: 8. The CDR3 is 16 residues long. CDR1 is KGHSH, CDR2 LQKENI, per germline. The full variable domain, completed using reference TRBV18 and TRBJ1-2, is NAGVMQNPRHLVRRRGQEARLRCSPMKGHSHVYWYRQLPEEGLKFMVYLQKENIIDESGMPKERFSAEFPKEGPSILRIQQVVRGDSAAYFCASSPPSGQESYGYTFGSGTRLTVV.

The chain carries TRBV6-1 and TRBJ2-7; TRBD2 matches at 7 bases. V lost 6 bases and J lost 5; bases outside the gene matches: 10. CDR1 is MNHNS and CDR2 is SASEGT in the germline V gene. The CDR3 extends over 14 amino acids. The CDR3 is CASSAGRGDNEQYF. The CDR3 DNA reads as TGTGCCAGCAGCGCTGGGAGGGGAGACAACGAGCAGTACTTC.

The chain couples TRBV28 to TRBJ1-1; D not resolved. The V gene's germline CDR1 is MDHEN and CDR2 SYDVKM. This CDR3 comprises 13 residues. Trimming removed 3 bases at V and 6 bases at J, with 11 bases between. Here the CDR3 reads CASSLVGPPEAFF. The CDR3 nucleotides are TGTGCCAGCAGTTTGGTAGGGCCCCCTGAAGCTTTCTTT.

The chain couples TRBV25-1 to TRBJ2-7, with D possibly matching TRBD2 (5 bases). This CDR3 region has 13 residues. The germline V and J ends were trimmed by 4 bases and 0 bases, with 7 bases remaining between them. Germline V gene lookup returns CDR1 MGHDK and CDR2 SYGVNS. The CDR3 region is CASSVGSSYEQYF. As DNA, the CDR3 is TGTGCCAGCAGTGTGGGGAGCTCCTACGAGCAGTACTTC.